This is a list of T cell receptor beta chains from one sample in a study of graft-versus-host responses after intestinal transplantation. Repertoires were generated with immunoSEQ multiplex PCR, while TCRdb's copy carries only in-frame clones and drops some. The profile shows tens of thousands of clones, 95% of them singletons. Their antigen targets remain unknown. This sample comprised unstimulated CD8+ T cells sorted from spleen or lymph node cells, obtained before transplant. The source is a human donor who was the organ donor for an intestinal transplant. Both conserved end residues are part of each CDR3. A D gene is named only where the DNA matches it firmly. The size entry is marked missing in some rows and otherwise reads once, few, many or a size class.

j_call v_call clone_size d_call cdr3_aa cdr3_nt
TRBJ2-7 TRBV30 NA NA CAWSVPEQGNSYEQYF TGTGCCTGGAGTGTACCAGAACAGGGAAACTCCTACGAGCAGTACTTC
TRBJ1-2 TRBV28 once TRBD1 CASSLGTGLKVNYGYTF TGTGCCAGCAGTTTGGGGACAGGGTTAAAAGTTAACTATGGCTACACCTTC
TRBJ2-3 TRBV13 NA TRBD2 CASSLGLSGGPLTDTQYF TGTGCCAGCAGCTTAGGTTTAAGCGGGGGTCCCCTCACAGATACGCAGTATTTT
TRBJ1-1 TRBV28 NA NA CASSTIRGTIQNTEAFF TGTGCCAGCAGTACGATCCGGGGGACGATTCAGAACACTGAAGCTTTCTTT
TRBJ2-7 TRBV27 NA NA CASSNSRSQYF TGTGCCAGCAGTAACAGCCGATCGCAGTACTTC
TRBJ1-6 TRBV19 once NA CASSPSGSYNSPLHF TGTGCCAGTAGTCCCTCGGGCTCCTATAATTCACCCCTCCACTTT
TRBJ2-7 TRBV29-1 once NA CSVEGSGSYEQYF TGCAGCGTTGAAGGTTCAGGCTCCTACGAGCAGTACTTC
TRBJ2-3 TRBV7-6 NA TRBD2 CASSLPGLAGVTDTQYF TGTGCCAGCAGCTTGCCGGGACTAGCGGGAGTCACAGATACGCAGTATTTT
TRBJ1-1 TRBV9 NA NA CASSVGPGTEAFF TGTGCCAGCAGCGTAGGCCCCGGGACTGAAGCTTTCTTT
TRBJ1-1 TRBV6-5 NA NA CASSYAGAPIEAFF TGTGCCAGCAGTTACGCAGGGGCCCCCATTGAAGCTTTCTTT
TRBJ1-1 TRBV6-6 NA NA CASSYGEGEQTEAFF TGTGCCAGCAGTTACGGGGAGGGGGAGCAAACTGAAGCTTTCTTT
TRBJ1-3 TRBV9 NA TRBD1 CASSPPRGQEGNTIYF TGTGCCAGCAGCCCCCCCAGGGGACAGGAAGGAAACACCATATATTTT
TRBJ2-3 TRBV4-2 NA NA CASSQGPDTQYF TGTGCCAGCAGCCAAGGACCAGATACGCAGTATTTT
TRBJ2-6 TRBV19 NA NA CASSIQGSGANVLTF TGTGCCAGTAGTATCCAAGGGAGTGGGGCCAACGTCCTGACTTTC
TRBJ2-7 TRBV27 NA TRBD1 CASRQGQGAYEQYF TGTGCCAGTCGACAGGGACAGGGGGCTTACGAGCAGTACTTC
TRBJ2-3 TRBV29-1 NA TRBD1 CSVAFQQGSTDTQYF TGCAGCGTCGCATTCCAACAGGGGTCGACAGATACGCAGTATTTT
TRBJ2-2 TRBV4-3 NA NA CASSQAYQATSTGELFF TGCGCCAGCAGCCAAGCTTACCAGGCGACGAGCACCGGGGAGCTGTTTTTT
TRBJ1-5 TRBV7-2 NA NA CASSLATGFNQPQHF TGTGCCAGCAGCTTAGCGACCGGATTCAATCAGCCCCAGCATTTT
TRBJ2-5 TRBV7-2 NA TRBD2 CASSPSFGAGEETQYF TGTGCCAGCAGCCCGAGCTTTGGGGCGGGGGAAGAGACCCAGTACTTC
TRBJ2-4 TRBV21-1 few NA CASSKSTGVSKNIQYF TGTGCCAGCAGCAAATCGACAGGGGTGTCCAAAAACATTCAGTACTTC
TRBJ1-5 TRBV6-1 NA NA CASSENRESGNQPQHF TGTGCCAGCAGTGAAAACAGGGAGTCCGGCAATCAGCCCCAGCATTTT
TRBJ2-3 TRBV25-1 NA NA CASSGWSPVPDTQYF TGTGCCAGCAGTGGATGGTCCCCCGTGCCGGATACGCAGTATTTT
TRBJ2-7 TRBV2 NA NA CASSPWGEQYF TGTGCCAGCAGCCCCTGGGGCGAGCAGTACTTC
TRBJ2-1 TRBV11-1 NA NA CASSPLDGLSTYNEQFF TGTGCCAGCAGCCCCCTAGATGGGTTAAGCACCTACAATGAGCAGTTCTTC
TRBJ2-3 TRBV29-1 NA NA CSVTLRGTDTQYF TGCAGCGTTACGTTAAGGGGCACAGATACGCAGTATTTT
TRBJ2-1 TRBV28 NA NA CASNTSPGRAPPVPNNEQFF TGTGCCAGCAATACCTCTCCGGGACGAGCACCCCCCGTTCCCAACAATGAGCAGTTCTTC
TRBJ2-7 TRBV10-3 NA NA CAISEGYEQYF TGTGCCATCAGTGAGGGTTACGAGCAGTACTTC
TRBJ1-2 TRBV2 NA NA CASSSSPYGYTF TGTGCCAGCAGCAGTAGCCCCTATGGCTACACCTTC
TRBJ1-2 TRBV29-1 NA TRBD1 CSVAQGNYGYTF TGCAGCGTTGCACAGGGGAACTATGGCTACACCTTC
TRBJ2-5 TRBV28 NA TRBD2 CASATSGAGETQYF TGTGCCAGTGCGACTAGCGGCGCCGGAGAGACCCAGTACTTC
TRBJ2-3 TRBV9 once NA CATLPLGDTDTQYF TGTGCCACTCTTCCATTAGGGGACACAGATACGCAGTATTTT
TRBJ1-1 TRBV29-1 NA NA CSVDYGSGEAFF TGCAGCGTTGACTACGGGTCAGGTGAAGCTTTCTTT
TRBJ1-3 TRBV28 NA NA CASSLRGDFIGNTIYF TGTGCCAGCAGTTTAAGGGGGGACTTTATTGGAAACACCATATATTTT
TRBJ2-3 TRBV4-2 NA NA CASSQDPADTQYF TGTGCCAGCAGCCAAGATCCAGCGGATACGCAGTATTTT
TRBJ1-1 TRBV6-5 once NA CASSYDGQDKAFF TGTGCCAGCAGTTACGACGGGCAGGACAAAGCTTTCTTT
TRBJ2-5 TRBV7-6 NA TRBD1 CASSLGDSHEETQYF TGTGCCAGCAGCTTAGGGGACAGTCACGAGGAGACCCAGTACTTC
TRBJ2-5 TRBV28 NA NA CASTEGGLIQETQYF TGTGCCAGCACCGAGGGGGGCCTCATCCAAGAGACCCAGTACTTC
TRBJ2-1 TRBV7-6 NA TRBD2 CASSLASGGPHNEQFF TGTGCCAGCAGCTTAGCTAGCGGGGGACCGCACAATGAGCAGTTCTTC
TRBJ2-7 TRBV7-9 NA NA CASSHDGYEQYF TGTGCCAGCAGCCACGACGGCTACGAGCAGTACTTC
TRBJ2-2 TRBV7-6 once NA CASSLLYTGELFF TGTGCCAGCAGCTTATTGTACACCGGGGAGCTGTTTTTT
TRBJ1-2 TRBV30 NA TRBD1 CAWSVGTGEYGYTF TGTGCCTGGAGTGTTGGAACAGGGGAATATGGCTACACCTTC
TRBJ1-4 TRBV6-5 NA NA CASSFATNEKLFF TGTGCCAGCAGTTTTGCAACTAATGAAAAACTGTTTTTT
TRBJ2-1 TRBV28 NA TRBD2 CASSSRPRTSGGAGEQFF TGTGCCAGCAGTTCCCGCCCAAGGACTAGCGGGGGGGCTGGTGAGCAGTTCTTC
TRBJ1-2 TRBV27 NA TRBD1 CASSRTGSDGYTF TGTGCCAGCAGTCGGACAGGGTCGGATGGCTACACCTTC
TRBJ2-7 TRBV11-3 NA NA CASSPGGQTIYYEQYF TGTGCCAGCAGCCCCGGTGGACAGACGATCTACTACGAGCAGTACTTC
TRBJ2-7 TRBV9 NA NA CASSHTPTADSYEQYF TGTGCCAGCTCTCACACCCCCACAGCGGACTCCTACGAGCAGTACTTC
TRBJ2-7 TRBV7-2 NA TRBD1 CASSLEGQGNSYEQYF TGTGCCAGCAGCTTGGAGGGACAGGGGAACTCCTACGAGCAGTACTTC
TRBJ2-2 TRBV4-3 NA NA CASSQVPGSDTGELFF TGCGCCAGCAGCCAAGTCCCAGGGTCGGACACCGGGGAGCTGTTTTTT